The T cell receptor beta chain described here comes from a study of cytomegalovirus exposure and HLA in healthy donors. The study, taken as a whole, reports: Later on, analysis showed that most CMV-associated TCR beta chains appeared to be HLA-restricted. Judged likely to be a sequencing artifact was a cluster of highly shared sequence variants. TCR beta sequences reportedly predicted the HLA-A and HLA-B alleles of most subjects accurately.

Comments on this clone: No antigen is known for it.

With 5 bases removed from V and 3 bases from J, the gap between germline ends came to 9 bases. CDR1 and CDR2 from the germline V gene are SGHTA and FQGTGA. This CDR3 spans 13 amino acids. The PCR made use of 60 Vbeta and 13 Jbeta primers. Profiling relied on immunoSEQ multiplex PCR, and the TCRdb table lists in-frame clones only, not all of them. The sample records over 150,000 clones, 80% being singletons. The chain has TRBV7-3 and TRBJ2-3; unclear D gene. This sequence was found in a man aged 30-40 years in good health and CMV-seropositive. What was sequenced was PBMCs. In DNA form, the CDR3 reads TGTGCCAGCAGCCGCGATGTAACAGATACGCAGTATTTT. The encoded protein is CASSRDVTDTQYF.